The 16 T cell receptor beta chains reported below all come from one sample, sequenced in a study of blood T cells in healthy people across ages. Using a J-beta primer mix together with a sample-barcoded 5' primer, a second PCR was run for about 7 to 12 cycles. A single record per CDR3 protein comes from TCRdb applying MiXCR to the 5' RACE reads. Among some 700,000 distinct CDR3 sequences listed, over 20% were seen once. Sequencing was done on a sample of blood. These receptors were obtained from a man in his 70s in good health.

CDR3 loop: CASGNQPQHF. The CDR3 DNA reads as TGTGCCAGCGGTAATCAGCCCCAGCATTTT. The V call is TRBV6-2 or TRBV6-3, the J call TRBJ1-5; D unclear. Trimming removed 8 bases from V and 4 bases from J, with 3 bases in between. Germline assignment: CDR1 MNHEY and CDR2 SVGEGT. The CDR3 is 10 residues long.

V is TRBV24-1 and J is TRBJ1-4; 7 bases align to TRBD1. The J segment lost 3 bases and the V segment lost 5 bases, leaving 8 bases of the junction unmatched. The length of the CDR3 is 16 residues. CDR1 and CDR2 (germline): KGHDR, SFDVKD. CDR3 sequence: CATSANPQGSNEKLFF. Here the CDR3 DNA reads TGTGCCACCAGTGCTAACCCACAGGGGTCTAATGAAAAACTGTTTTTT.

The V gene is TRBV18, the J gene TRBJ2-5; D could derive from TRBD1 or TRBD2 (6 bases each). V was pared by 3 bases and J by 4 bases, with 18 bases between. CDR1 and CDR2 from the germline V gene are KGHSH and LQKENI. This CDR3 spans 16 amino acids. This chain's CDR3 is CASSPPGGRSRETQYF. CDR3 nucleotide sequence: TGTGCCAGCTCACCTCCCGGGGGCAGAAGTCGAGAGACCCAGTACTTC.

This clonotype has just a few counts. The V call is TRBV7-2, the J call TRBJ1-4; D is ambiguous. Germline V CDR1 and CDR2: SGHTA, FQGNSA. The V gene lost 5 bases and the J gene lost 6 bases, with 13 bases spanning the gap. The CDR3 extends over 14 amino acids. CDR3 region: CASSPRSRDEKLFF. The CDR3 DNA reads as TGTGCCAGCAGCCCGAGGTCGAGAGATGAAAAACTGTTTTTT.

The chain combines TRBV7-9 with TRBJ2-7; D is perhaps TRBD1 (5 bases). V was cut by 5 bases and J by 2 bases, with 19 bases left in between. Germline CDR1 and CDR2: SEHNR and FQNEAQ (reference sequence). This CDR3 comprises 16 residues. The DNA of the CDR3 is TGTGCCAGCAGCCAGGATGGGGCTCGGACGACCTACGAGCAGTACTTC. This codes for CASSQDGARTTYEQYF.

This clonotype has more than one count but fewer than ten. The rearrangement links TRBV6-6 to TRBJ1-1; D is unresolved. CDR3 size: 13 residues. V shed 2 bases and J shed 1 base, with 5 bases lying between them. Germline CDR1 MNHNY, CDR2 SVGAGI (reference sequence). For the CDR3, the DNA is TGTGCCAGCAGTTACCCCGGGAACACTGAAGCTTTCTTT. Residues: CASSYPGNTEAFF.

With respect to this clonotype: One end of the junction varies from germline; a read error may be responsible. This chain uses TRBV7-9 with TRBJ2-1; TRBD1 is a possible D gene (5 bases). The CDR3 has 12 amino acids. Germline lookup yields CDR1 SEHNR and CDR2 FQNEAQ (reference sequence). CDR3 in amino acids: CASSLDSWTQVF. Here the CDR3 DNA reads TGTGCCAGCAGCTTAGATAGTTGGACACAGGTCTTC.

The genes are TRBV5-1 and TRBJ2-5; 13 bases align to TRBD2. The J call could be wrong; TRBJ2-1 is a better fit for the DNA end. Germline CDR1 and CDR2: SGHRS and YFSETQ. The CDR3 totals 18 residues. CDR3 sequence reads: CASSFGLAGELTYNEQFF. The CDR3 DNA reads as TGCGCCAGCAGCTTCGGACTAGCGGGGGAACTGACCTACAATGAGCAGTTCTTC.

In this sample, this clonotype turned up a few times. The chain carries TRBV10-1 and TRBJ1-5; TRBD1 is a possible D gene (5 bases). This CDR3 is built from 14 residues. The germline gives CDR1 WNHNN, CDR2 SYGVQD (reference sequence). V dropped 4 bases and J dropped 5 bases, with 12 bases sitting between them. This chain's CDR3 is CASSAGQIYQPQHF. The CDR3 DNA reads as TGCGCCAGCAGTGCTGGACAAATTTATCAGCCCCAGCATTTT.

V gene TRBV7-9 combines with J gene TRBJ2-3; D is unresolved. This CDR3 is 12 amino acids long. Germline V gene lookup returns CDR1 SEHNR and CDR2 FQNEAQ (reference sequence). Trimming stripped 4 bases from V and 4 bases from J, with 6 bases between. The CDR3 sequence: CASSSAADTQYF. The CDR3 DNA follows: TGTGCCAGCAGCTCGGCAGCAGATACGCAGTATTTT.

CDR3 loop: CSASVPGAQETQYF. CDR3 nucleotide sequence: TGCAGTGCTAGTGTACCGGGGGCACAAGAGACCCAGTACTTC. The V and J genes are TRBV20-1 and TRBJ2-5; possibly TRBD1 or TRBD2 for D (6 bases each). Germline V gene sequence: CDR1 DFQATT, CDR2 SNEGSKA (reference sequence). V lost 3 bases and J lost 2, with 13 bases in between. The length of the CDR3 is 14 residues.

The gene calls are TRBV7-2 and TRBJ2-7; possibly TRBD1 for D (6 bases). Germline CDR1 reads SGHTA; CDR2 reads FQGNSA. V was shortened by 8 bases and J by 2 bases, with 19 bases between the two germline ends. The CDR3 is made up of 15 amino acids. For the CDR3, the DNA is TGTGCCAGCCGACCAGCGATACAGGGTGCCTACGAGCAGTACTTC. Encoded protein: CASRPAIQGAYEQYF. Full variable domain (missing parts from reference TRBV7-2 and TRBJ2-7): GAGVSQSPSNKVTEKGKDVELRCDPISGHTALYWYRQSLGQGLEFLIYFQGNSAPDKSGLPSDRFSAERTGGSVSTLTIQRTQQEDSAVYLCASRPAIQGAYEQYFGPGTRLTVT.

This clonotype was found a few times. The V and J genes are TRBV12-3 or TRBV12-4 and TRBJ2-5, with a weak D call TRBD1 (6 bases). Near its end, the DNA agrees better with TRBJ2-7, so the J call may be wrong. This CDR3 contains 14 residues. CDR3 DNA: TGTGCCAGCAGTTTAGGGGACACCCCCTACGAGCAGTACTTC. It is translated as CASSLGDTPYEQYF.

In its sample, this clonotype was seen a few times. The J gene is TRBJ2-1, the V gene TRBV7-6; maybe TRBD2 (6 bases). The CDR3 totals 13 residues. Between the trimmed V and J ends, which lost 5 bases and 6 bases, there was a span of 11 bases. The germline gives CDR1 SGHVS, CDR2 FNYEAQ. CDR3 DNA sequence: TGTGCCAGCAGCCCGGGACTGTTCAATGAGCAGTTCTTC. Protein sequence: CASSPGLFNEQFF.

This clonotype appeared a few times. The J gene is TRBJ2-5, the V gene TRBV5-1; 9 bases are a match to TRBD1. Germline V CDR1 and CDR2: SGHRS, YFSETQ. The CDR3 spans 15 residues. V shed 4 bases, J shed 5 bases, and the junction held 9 bases outside the gene matches. CDR3 protein: CASSPIEDRGETQYF. In DNA, the CDR3 is TGCGCCAGCAGCCCTATAGAGGACAGGGGCGAGACCCAGTACTTC.

CDR3 in amino acids: CASNSKTGSKETQYF. The CDR3 DNA is TGTGCCAGCAATTCAAAGACAGGAAGTAAAGAGACCCAGTACTTC. The V gene is TRBV12-3 or TRBV12-4, the J gene TRBJ2-5, with a tentative D call TRBD1 (6 bases). The CDR3 covers 15 residues. V lost 7 bases and J lost 3, with 18 bases in between.